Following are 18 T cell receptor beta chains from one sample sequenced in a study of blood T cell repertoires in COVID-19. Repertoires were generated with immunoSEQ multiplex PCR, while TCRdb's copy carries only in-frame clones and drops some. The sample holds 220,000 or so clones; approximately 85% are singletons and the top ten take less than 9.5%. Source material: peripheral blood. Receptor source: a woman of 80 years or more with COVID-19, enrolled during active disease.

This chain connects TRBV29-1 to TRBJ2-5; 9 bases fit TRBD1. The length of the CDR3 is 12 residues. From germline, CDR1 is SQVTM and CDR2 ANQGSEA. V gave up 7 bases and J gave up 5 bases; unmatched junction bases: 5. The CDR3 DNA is TGCAGCGCCGGACAGGGGAGGGAGACCCAGTACTTC. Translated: CSAGQGRETQYF.

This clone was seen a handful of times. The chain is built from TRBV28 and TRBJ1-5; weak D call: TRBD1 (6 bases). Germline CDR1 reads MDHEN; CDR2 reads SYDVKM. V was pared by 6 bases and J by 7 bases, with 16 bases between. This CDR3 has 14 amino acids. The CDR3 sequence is CASRPGQYGQPQHF. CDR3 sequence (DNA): TGTGCCAGCAGACCTGGACAGTATGGCCAGCCCCAGCATTTT.

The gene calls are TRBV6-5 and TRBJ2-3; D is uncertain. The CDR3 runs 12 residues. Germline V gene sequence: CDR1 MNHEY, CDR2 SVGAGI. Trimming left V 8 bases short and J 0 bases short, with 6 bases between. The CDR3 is CASWASTDTQYF. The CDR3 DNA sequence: TGTGCCAGCTGGGCGAGCACAGATACGCAGTATTTT.

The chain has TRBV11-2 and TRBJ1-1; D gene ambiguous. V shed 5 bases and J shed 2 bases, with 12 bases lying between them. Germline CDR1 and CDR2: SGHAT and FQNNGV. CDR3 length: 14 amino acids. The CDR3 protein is CASSPRVFNTEAFF. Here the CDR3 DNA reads TGTGCCAGCAGCCCGCGGGTCTTTAACACTGAAGCTTTCTTT.

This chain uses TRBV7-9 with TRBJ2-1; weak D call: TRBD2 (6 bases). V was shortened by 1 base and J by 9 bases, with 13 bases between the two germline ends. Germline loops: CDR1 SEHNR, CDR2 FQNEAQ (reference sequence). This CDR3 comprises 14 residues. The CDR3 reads CASSLGRLVAEQFF. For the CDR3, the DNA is TGTGCCAGCAGCTTAGGCCGACTAGTTGCTGAGCAGTTCTTC.

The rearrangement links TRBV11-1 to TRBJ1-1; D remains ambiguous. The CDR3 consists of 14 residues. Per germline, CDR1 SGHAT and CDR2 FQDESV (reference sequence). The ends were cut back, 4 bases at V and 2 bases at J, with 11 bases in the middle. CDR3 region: CASSSLELNTEAFF. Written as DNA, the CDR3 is TGTGCCAGCAGCTCCTTAGAGTTAAACACTGAAGCTTTCTTT.

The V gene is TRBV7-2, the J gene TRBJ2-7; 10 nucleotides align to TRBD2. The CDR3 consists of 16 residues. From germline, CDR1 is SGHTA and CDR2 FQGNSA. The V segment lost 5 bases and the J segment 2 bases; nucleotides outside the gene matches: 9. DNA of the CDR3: TGTGCCAGCAGCCCGAGGGGACTAGCGTTTACCTACGAGCAGTACTTC. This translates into CASSPRGLAFTYEQYF. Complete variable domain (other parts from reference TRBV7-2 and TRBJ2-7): GAGVSQSPSNKVTEKGKDVELRCDPISGHTALYWYRQSLGQGLEFLIYFQGNSAPDKSGLPSDRFSAERTGGSVSTLTIQRTQQEDSAVYLCASSPRGLAFTYEQYFGPGTRLTVT.

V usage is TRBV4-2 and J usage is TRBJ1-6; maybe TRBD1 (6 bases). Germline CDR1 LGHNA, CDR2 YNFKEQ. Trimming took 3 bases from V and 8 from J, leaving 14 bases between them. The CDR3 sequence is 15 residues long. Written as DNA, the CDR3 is TGTGCCAGCAGCCAGGGGGGGGCAGAGGATTCACCCCTCCACTTT. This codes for CASSQGGAEDSPLHF.

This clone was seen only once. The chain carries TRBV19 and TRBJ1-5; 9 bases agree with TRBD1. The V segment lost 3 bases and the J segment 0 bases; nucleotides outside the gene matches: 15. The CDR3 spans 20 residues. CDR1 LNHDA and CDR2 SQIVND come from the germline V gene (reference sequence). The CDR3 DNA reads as TGTGCCAGTAGTATCTTGGGGGGACAGGGCGGACGAGATAGCAATCAGCCCCAGCATTTT. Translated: CASSILGGQGGRDSNQPQHF. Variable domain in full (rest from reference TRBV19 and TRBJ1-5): DGGITQSPKYLFRKEGQNVTLSCEQNLNHDAMYWYRQDPGQGLRLIYYSQIVNDFQKGDIAEGYSVSREKKESFPLTVTSAQKNPTAFYLCASSILGGQGGRDSNQPQHFGDGTRLSIL.

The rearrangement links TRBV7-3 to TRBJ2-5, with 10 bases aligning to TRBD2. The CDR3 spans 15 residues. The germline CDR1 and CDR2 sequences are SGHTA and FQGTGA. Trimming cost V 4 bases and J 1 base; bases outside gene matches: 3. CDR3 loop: CASSSSGRAQETQYF. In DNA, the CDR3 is TGTGCCAGCAGCTCGAGCGGGAGGGCCCAAGAGACCCAGTACTTC.

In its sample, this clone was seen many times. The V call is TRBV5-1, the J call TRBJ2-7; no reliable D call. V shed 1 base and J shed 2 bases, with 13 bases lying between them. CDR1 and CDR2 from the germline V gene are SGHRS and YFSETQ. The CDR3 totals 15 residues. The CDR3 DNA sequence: TGCGCCAGCAGCTTGTTACCTTCGAGCGCCTACGAGCAGTACTTC. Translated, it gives CASSLLPSSAYEQYF. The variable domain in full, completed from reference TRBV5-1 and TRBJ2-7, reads KAGVTQTPRYLIKTRGQQVTLSCSPISGHRSVSWYQQTPGQGLQFLFEYFSETQRNKGNFPGRFSGRQFSNSRSEMNVSTLELGDSALYLCASSLLPSSAYEQYFGPGTRLTVT.

The CDR3: CASSLAQLQETQYF. The CDR3 DNA sequence: TGTGCCAGCAGCTTGGCACAGCTACAAGAGACCCAGTACTTC. The chain recombines TRBV5-5 with TRBJ2-5; D is ambiguous. V was shortened by 0 bases and J by 2 bases, with 8 bases between the two germline ends. CDR3 length: 14 residues. Per the germline V gene, CDR1 is SGHKS and CDR2 is YYEKEE (reference sequence).

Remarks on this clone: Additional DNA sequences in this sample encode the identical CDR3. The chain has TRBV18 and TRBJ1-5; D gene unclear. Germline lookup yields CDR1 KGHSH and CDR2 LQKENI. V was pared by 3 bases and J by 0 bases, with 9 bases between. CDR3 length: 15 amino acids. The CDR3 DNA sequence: TGTGCCAGCTCACCGGGGAGGGTTAGCAATCAGCCCCAGCATTTT. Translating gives CASSPGRVSNQPQHF.

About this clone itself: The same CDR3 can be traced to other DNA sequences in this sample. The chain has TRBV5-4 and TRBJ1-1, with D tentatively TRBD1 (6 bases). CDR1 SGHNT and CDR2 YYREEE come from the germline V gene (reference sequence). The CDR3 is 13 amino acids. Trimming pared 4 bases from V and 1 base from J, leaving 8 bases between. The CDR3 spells CASSVDRNTEAFF. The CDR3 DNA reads TGTGCCAGCAGCGTGGACAGGAACACTGAAGCTTTCTTT.

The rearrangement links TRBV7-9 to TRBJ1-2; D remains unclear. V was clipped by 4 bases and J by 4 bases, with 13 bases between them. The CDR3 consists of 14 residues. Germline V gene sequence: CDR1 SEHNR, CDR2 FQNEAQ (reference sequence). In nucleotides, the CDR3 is TGTGCCAGCAGCTCCATAAGCCCCCTCTATGGCTACACCTTC. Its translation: CASSSISPLYGYTF. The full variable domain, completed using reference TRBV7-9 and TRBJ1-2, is DTGVSQNPRHKITKRGQNVTFRCDPISEHNRLYWYRQTLGQGPEFLTYFQNEAQLEKSRLLSDRFSAERPKGSFSTLEIQRTEQGDSAMYLCASSSISPLYGYTFGSGTRLTVV.

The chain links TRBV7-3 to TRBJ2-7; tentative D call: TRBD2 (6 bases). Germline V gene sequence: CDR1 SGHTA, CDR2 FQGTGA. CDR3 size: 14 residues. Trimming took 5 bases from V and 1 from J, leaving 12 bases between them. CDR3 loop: CASSRDSQSYEQYF. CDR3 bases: TGTGCCAGCAGCAGGGACTCCCAATCCTACGAGCAGTACTTC.

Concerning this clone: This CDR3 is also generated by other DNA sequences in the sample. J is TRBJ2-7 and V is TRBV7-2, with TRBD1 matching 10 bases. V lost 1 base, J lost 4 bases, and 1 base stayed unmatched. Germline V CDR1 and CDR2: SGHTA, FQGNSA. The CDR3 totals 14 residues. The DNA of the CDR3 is TGTGCCAGCAGCTTAGGACAGGGGGCTTACGAGCAGTACTTC. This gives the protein CASSLGQGAYEQYF.

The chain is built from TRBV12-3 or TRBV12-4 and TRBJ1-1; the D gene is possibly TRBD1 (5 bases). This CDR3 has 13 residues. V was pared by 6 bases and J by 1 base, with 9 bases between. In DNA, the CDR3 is TGTGCCAGCAGAAGCGGGGCGAACACTGAAGCTTTCTTT. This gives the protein CASRSGANTEAFF.